This paragraph reports one TCR beta chain. Its antigen is currently not known. No quality values exist for individual bases; no much larger clone is one base distant. Because the library targeted alpha chains, this beta chain is an off-target read whose size means little. This sample was taken from a study of spatial heterogeneity in lung cancer (dated by TCRdb to the late 2010s). Regarding the complete study: Beta-chain transcripts were consistently detected in greater numbers than alpha-chain transcripts, which likely reflects a higher abundance of beta-chain transcripts. The study quantitatively compared TCR alpha and beta repertoires across multiple tumor regions, matched nontumor lung and blood in non-small cell lung cancer. At surgery, around 200 tumor regions, fewer than 85 matched nontumor lung samples and fewer than 60 PBMC samples were TCR-sequenced for both alpha and beta chains. In the raw uncorrected reads, each unique combination of TCR and UMI appeared more than ten times on average. The study linked features of the TCR repertoire to counts of nonsynonymous mutations, which were determined by whole-exome sequencing of tumor tissue. In tumor regions, TCR transcript counts showed a strong correlation with a T cell transcriptional module score from matched bulk RNA-seq.

General study outcomes and caveats: Counts of ubiquitous and regional expanded TCRs were found to correlate with counts of ubiquitous and regional nonsynonymous mutations, respectively. TCR-seq was estimated to cover only about 7% of tumor T cells for alpha chains and around 13% for beta chains. Additional single-cell paired TCR alpha and beta sequencing was considered necessary to confirm, at a functional level, the hypothesis that regional TCRs recognize regional mutations. The tumor nonsynonymous mutation count correlated with the number of expanded intratumoral alpha and beta TCRs.

The germline V gene specifies SGHTA as CDR1 and FQGTGA as CDR2. V and J are truncated by 5 bases and 3 bases respectively, leaving an intervening sequence of 7 bases. The CDR3 runs 13 residues from the cysteine to the phenylalanine. Only the CDR3 part of the read is kept: 39 bases, read in frame from the first base. Libraries were made using 5' RACE. Instrument used: NextSeq 500. In the TCR library protocol, a unique molecular identifier was attached to each TCR cDNA molecule so that PCR and sequencing errors could be corrected. On the study's bioinformatics: TCR identification, UMI-based error correction and CDR3 extraction were performed with Decombinator tools. TCRs above a frequency of 2 per 1,000, corresponding to the top 1% of the tumor frequency distribution, were defined as expanded. Expanded tumor TCRs statistically deemed absent (corrected P<0.05) from at least one tumor region were classed as regional, and all other expanded tumor TCRs were classed as ubiquitous. Rényi diversity was computed with the R vegan package after subsampling each repertoire 100 times to 5,000 TCRs. CDR3 similarity networks were built from amino acid triplet string-kernel similarity, connecting CDR3s with pairwise similarity above 0.82. Using fastp at Q25 and MiXCR, TCRdb reprocessed the public reads and kept productive beta chains. Every CDR3 protein is listed once, alongside the most common genes and DNA of its rows. The V and J calls were determined by TCRdb, not by the authors. The table for this sample lists around 4,000 distinct CDR3 sequences; about a tenth of them were counted only once. 28% of the sample belongs to the ten largest clones.

The time point tag for this specimen amounts to: sample taken at primary tumor resection. The donors were more than 65 patients from the lung TRACERx cohort who had early-stage, untreated non-small cell lung cancer. Whole RNA extracted from tumor and nontumor lung tissue, or from cryopreserved PBMC samples, was used for TCR sequencing without cell sorting. Patients were selected for TCR sequencing only if sufficient RNA was available from at least two tumor regions. Tumor and adjacent nontumor lung specimens were reviewed by a lung pathologist before selection. Sequenced here: lung tumor tissue, sampled at surgery. Rearrangement joined TRBV7-3 to TRBJ2-2, with no D gene named confidently. The receptor was isolated from a male donor with early-stage non-small cell lung cancer. The DNA reads TGTGCCAGCAGCCCCACGCACACCGGGGAGCTGTTTTTT. It is translated as CASSPTHTGELFF.